This T cell receptor (beta chain) was sequenced during a study of patients and donors after allogeneic stem cell transplantation. This CDR3 is 15 amino acids long. Germline V CDR1 and CDR2: LGHNA, YSLEER. V was shortened by 0 bases and J by 4 bases, with 12 bases between the two germline ends. TCRdb independently ran MiXCR on the RT-PCR reads; one entry per CDR3 protein. The table records around 7,100 distinct CDR3 sequences, roughly an eighth of them present only once. This clonotype is judged medium-sized. The sample taken for sequencing was blood, either unsorted or a sorted T cell fraction (not recorded which). The gene calls are TRBV4-3 and TRBJ1-2; D is uncertain. The sequence came from a human donor who was either an allogeneic HSCT recipient or a stem cell or donor lymphocyte infusion donor (not recorded which). It is not recorded whose cells these are; they may come from a transplant donor. The CDR3 nucleotides read TGCGCCAGCAGCCAAGAATGGGGTGGCACCTATGGCTACACCTTC. Protein product: CASSQEWGGTYGYTF.